One sample yielded the 21 T cell receptor beta chains listed below, sequenced in a study of response to subunit inactivated influenza vaccine. TCRdb re-called the RT-PCR reads with MiXCR, one entry per CDR3 protein. Here the sample spans about 570,000 distinct CDR3 sequences, over 9.5% being singletons. The material sequenced was PBMCs from blood, taken on the day of vaccination. Receptors originate from a man aged 45-65 years who received an inactivated influenza vaccine.

CDR3 DNA: TGCAGTGCTAGAGATCATCGGGGACAGGGGAGTCAGGAGCAGTACTTC. Its protein is CSARDHRGQGSQEQYF. V usage is TRBV20-1 and J usage is TRBJ2-7; TRBD1 matches 10 bases. The CDR3 has 16 residues. With 0 bases clipped from V and 7 bases from J, the junction kept 12 bases outside the gene matches. CDR1 is DFQATT and CDR2 is SNEGSKA in the germline V gene (reference sequence).

This clonotype was detected many times. This rearrangement joins TRBV29-1 to TRBJ2-3; D unresolved. The V gene lost 0 bases and the J gene lost 7 bases, with 8 bases spanning the gap. CDR3 length: 12 amino acids. Germline CDR1 SQVTM, CDR2 ANQGSEA. The CDR3 loop is CSVEESANTQYF. The CDR3 bases are TGCAGCGTTGAAGAGTCGGCCAATACGCAGTATTTT.

The chain is built from TRBV10-3 and TRBJ2-1; TRBD2 agrees at 13 bases. The ends lost 2 bases at V and 10 bases at J; junction bases unmatched: 2. The CDR3 extends over 14 amino acids. Germline V lookup: CDR1 ENHRY, CDR2 SYGVKD. The CDR3 DNA is TGTGCCATCAGTGAGGGACTAGCGGGAGTGGAGCAGTTCTTC. As protein: CAISEGLAGVEQFF.

This clonotype occurred a few times. The V gene is TRBV20-1, the J gene TRBJ2-1; tentatively, D is TRBD2 (6 bases). V lost 4 bases to trimming and J lost 8 bases, with 6 bases between them. The V gene's germline CDR1 is DFQATT and CDR2 SNEGSKA (reference sequence). This CDR3 is built from 10 residues. CDR3 in amino acids: CSAKRDEQFF. The CDR3 DNA reads TGCAGTGCTAAGCGGGATGAGCAGTTCTTC.

This clonotype has just a few counts. The V gene is TRBV10-2, the J gene TRBJ2-5; D remains ambiguous. The CDR3 consists of 13 residues. Trimming shortened V by 2 bases and J by 5 bases, and 9 bases separated the two germline ends. Germline CDR1 is WSHSY and CDR2 is SAAADI. The CDR3 here is CASSEERTETQYF. In nucleotides, the CDR3 is TGCGCCAGCAGTGAGGAGAGGACGGAGACCCAGTACTTC.

The rearrangement uses TRBV20-1 and TRBJ2-3; D possibly corresponds to TRBD1 (5 bases). Trimming stripped 0 bases from V and 0 bases from J, with 10 bases between. Germline CDR1 is DFQATT and CDR2 is SNEGSKA (reference sequence). This CDR3 region has 15 residues. CDR3 protein: CSARDPGFSTDTQYF. DNA for the CDR3: TGCAGTGCTAGAGACCCAGGGTTTAGCACAGATACGCAGTATTTT.

This clonotype was seen ten or more times. The gene calls are TRBV12-3 or TRBV12-4 and TRBJ2-3; 9 bases line up with TRBD1. Trimming took 5 bases from V and 3 from J; bases not matched to a gene: 3. The CDR3 is 14 amino acids. Here the CDR3 reads CASSTGTGTDTQYF. The CDR3 bases are TGTGCCAGCAGTACCGGGACAGGGACAGATACGCAGTATTTT.

There are a few counts of this clonotype. The rearrangement uses TRBV20-1 and TRBJ2-3, with 7 positions matching TRBD2. With V trimmed by 6 bases and J by 5 bases, 11 bases remained unmatched. The CDR3 has 14 residues. Germline loops: CDR1 DFQATT, CDR2 SNEGSKA (reference sequence). The CDR3, as DNA: TGCAGTGCAATCAGCGGGGCTCTGGGAGATACGCAGTATTTT. Translation gives CSAISGALGDTQYF.

This clonotype was seen repeatedly, ten times or more. The rearrangement joins TRBV29-1 to TRBJ2-2; the D is unclear. Trimming removed 4 bases at V and 6 bases at J, with 12 bases between. Germline loops: CDR1 SQVTM, CDR2 ANQGSEA. The CDR3 has 13 residues. This CDR3 is CSVGAKVSGELFF. In DNA, the CDR3 is TGCAGCGTTGGAGCGAAAGTATCCGGGGAGCTGTTTTTT.

This clonotype was detected a few times. The chain links TRBV7-8 to TRBJ2-2; 7 bases match TRBD1. The CDR3 runs to 15 residues. V was pared by 4 bases and J by 2 bases, with 4 bases of the junction left unmatched. Per germline, CDR1 SGHVS and CDR2 FQNEAQ. CDR3 in amino acids: CASSYRGFNTGELFF. DNA for the CDR3: TGTGCCAGCAGCTACAGGGGTTTCAACACCGGGGAGCTGTTTTTT.

The rearrangement uses TRBV4-2 and TRBJ2-7; TRBD2 matches 8 bases. The trim removed 0 bases at V and 0 bases at J, leaving 1 base unmatched. This CDR3 has 15 amino acids. Germline V CDR1 and CDR2: LGHNA, YNFKEQ. The chain's CDR3 is CASSQETSASYEQYF. Here the CDR3 DNA reads TGTGCCAGCAGCCAAGAGACTAGCGCCTCCTACGAGCAGTACTTC.

This clonotype was seen more than once but under ten times. The rearrangement links TRBV27 to TRBJ2-2, with D possibly TRBD2 on 6 matching bases. The CDR3 contains 15 residues. The germline V gene encodes CDR1 MNHEY and CDR2 SMNVEV (reference sequence). V dropped 2 bases and J dropped 6 bases, with 13 bases sitting between them. CDR3 residues: CASSLRDFSAGELFF. DNA of the CDR3: TGTGCCAGCAGTTTACGGGACTTCTCGGCCGGGGAGCTGTTTTTT.

The gene calls are TRBV5-1 and TRBJ2-3; 8 bases align to TRBD1. The germline CDR1 and CDR2 sequences are SGHRS and YFSETQ. This CDR3 spans 16 amino acids. Trimming took 0 bases from V and 2 from J; bases not matched to a gene: 5. The CDR3 spells CASSLAGQAFTDTQYF. The DNA of the CDR3 is TGCGCCAGCAGCTTGGCGGGACAGGCCTTCACAGATACGCAGTATTTT.

The chain recombines TRBV3-1 with TRBJ2-5, with 7 bases matching TRBD1. Germline V lookup: CDR1 LGHDT, CDR2 YNNKEL (reference sequence). This CDR3 contains 16 residues. V dropped 2 bases and J dropped 1; count of bases not matched to a gene: 7. The CDR3 DNA reads as TGTGCCAGCAGCCAACCAACGACAGGGCCCCAAGAGACCCAGTACTTC. Its translation is CASSQPTTGPQETQYF.

This clonotype was counted between two and nine times. The CDR3 DNA reads as TGCAGTGCTAGTGTATGGGGCAGGGCAGGTGAAGCTTTCTTT. Protein product: CSASVWGRAGEAFF. This chain joins TRBV20-1 and TRBJ1-1; weak D call: TRBD1 (5 bases). The V end lost 3 bases, the J end lost 7 bases, and 18 bases lay between the germline ends. The CDR3 sequence is 14 residues long. Germline CDR1 is DFQATT and CDR2 is SNEGSKA (reference sequence).

The V call is TRBV29-1, the J call TRBJ1-4, with a possible D match to TRBD1 (5 bases). The CDR3 totals 15 residues. Trimming pared 4 bases from V and 0 bases from J, leaving 12 bases between. Germline CDR1 SQVTM, CDR2 ANQGSEA. The CDR3 bases are TGCAGCGTTGGGGTGCGGGGCACAACTAATGAAAAACTGTTTTTT. Encoded protein: CSVGVRGTTNEKLFF.

The rearrangement links TRBV6-1 to TRBJ2-1; D may match TRBD1 or TRBD2 (5 bases each). Trimming removed 7 bases from V and 4 bases from J, with 14 bases in between. Germline CDR1 and CDR2: MNHNS and SASEGT. The CDR3 totals 14 residues. This CDR3 is CASKVGGLYNEQFF. CDR3 DNA: TGTGCCAGCAAAGTTGGGGGTTTGTACAATGAGCAGTTCTTC.

A few counts support this clonotype. This rearrangement joins TRBV10-3 to TRBJ2-2, with D perhaps matching TRBD2 (6 bases). Germline CDR1 reads ENHRY; CDR2 reads SYGVKD. Trimming removed 4 bases from V and 4 bases from J, with 13 bases in between. This CDR3 has 15 amino acids. As DNA, the CDR3 is TGTGCCATCAGTGTTCGGGGACTCGGCACCGGGGAGCTGTTTTTT. It encodes CAISVRGLGTGELFF.

V gene TRBV20-1 combines with J gene TRBJ2-5, with D maybe TRBD1 (6 bases). V was clipped by 1 base and J by 1 base, with 13 bases between them. The CDR3 is made up of 15 amino acids. Germline V gives CDR1 DFQATT, CDR2 SNEGSKA (reference sequence). The CDR3 loop reads CSARGRTESQETQYF. CDR3 coding DNA: TGCAGTGCTAGAGGGAGGACAGAAAGCCAAGAGACCCAGTACTTC.

This clonotype showed up just a few times. The V and J genes are TRBV7-2 and TRBJ1-2, with D possibly matching TRBD1 (5 bases). Trimming took off 1 base at V and 1 base at J, with 16 bases between the two ends. Germline-derived CDR1 and CDR2 are SGHTA and FQGNSA. This CDR3 has 17 residues. The CDR3 here is CASSLVGTGSVNYGYTF. For the CDR3, the DNA is TGTGCCAGCAGCTTAGTGGGGACGGGCTCTGTTAACTATGGCTACACCTTC.

This clonotype was counted between two and nine times. V gene TRBV12-3 or TRBV12-4 combines with J gene TRBJ2-2; TRBD2 matches 7 bases. V dropped 8 bases and J dropped 3; count of bases not matched to a gene: 6. The CDR3 runs to 14 residues. The CDR3 region has the DNA TGTGCCAGCTACCCTGGGGGGGACACCGGGGAGCTGTTTTTT. Its translation is CASYPGGDTGELFF.